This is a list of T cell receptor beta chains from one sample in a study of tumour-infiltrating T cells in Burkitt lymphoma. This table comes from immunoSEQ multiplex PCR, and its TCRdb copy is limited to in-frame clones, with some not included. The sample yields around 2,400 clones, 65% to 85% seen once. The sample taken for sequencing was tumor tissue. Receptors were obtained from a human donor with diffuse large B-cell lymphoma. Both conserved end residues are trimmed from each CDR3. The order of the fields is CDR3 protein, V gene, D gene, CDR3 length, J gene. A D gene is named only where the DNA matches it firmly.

ASSYLMGSNYGYT	TRBV6-6	-	13	TRBJ1-2
ASSLDVPLRHGYT	TRBV7-9	-	13	TRBJ1-2
ASCLTNQPQH	TRBV28	-	10	TRBJ1-5
ASSPVWTSGGYNEQF	TRBV4-1	TRBD2	15	TRBJ2-1
ASSLGTSGAYGYT	TRBV9	-	13	TRBJ1-2
AGDRDPNTEAF	TRBV2	TRBD1	11	TRBJ1-1
ASSLLAGGTTDTQY	TRBV7-9	TRBD2	14	TRBJ2-3
ASSKGWRGAYNEQF	TRBV21-1	-	14	TRBJ2-1
SVAGGVNYGYT	TRBV29-1	-	11	TRBJ1-2
ASSLASSQAEAF	TRBV5-1	-	12	TRBJ1-1
AWSGRGNTEAF	TRBV30	-	11	TRBJ1-1
SVEGVGLRGNNEQF	TRBV29-1	TRBD2	14	TRBJ2-1
ASSQEQGGNQPQH	TRBV4-3	TRBD1	13	TRBJ1-5
ASSAGWAF	TRBV2	-	8	TRBJ1-1
ASSLSGGSTNGYT	TRBV5-5	-	13	TRBJ1-2
ASSLIAGGASTDTQY	TRBV7-6	TRBD2	15	TRBJ2-3
ASSLAARSPLH	TRBV5-1	-	11	TRBJ1-6
AASVGLSGNTIY	TRBV9	-	12	TRBJ1-3
ASSIAGGDYGYT	TRBV2	-	12	TRBJ1-2
ASSPAGADQPQH	TRBV7-9	-	12	TRBJ1-5
ASSGGSQETQY	TRBV2	-	11	TRBJ2-5
ASSIDRLNTEAF	TRBV7-3	-	12	TRBJ1-1
ASSLRFSRAYGYT	TRBV7-9	-	13	TRBJ1-2
ASSAGRPSNQPQH	TRBV2	-	13	TRBJ1-5
ASSSGTRLQETQY	TRBV7-9	-	13	TRBJ2-5
ASSVGLAVQETQY	TRBV9	TRBD2	13	TRBJ2-5
ASRIDRGGEKLF	TRBV6-5	TRBD1	12	TRBJ1-4
ATSTELPGLAGGPNTGELF	TRBV15	TRBD2	19	TRBJ2-2
ASSPRTSGVDEQF	TRBV6-4	TRBD2	13	TRBJ2-1
ATSREMRTYQETQY	TRBV15	-	14	TRBJ2-5
ASSLDRDFEAF	TRBV7-8	-	11	TRBJ1-1
ATSRGGGAVGELF	TRBV15	-	13	TRBJ2-2
ASSQDPGGATQY	TRBV4-3	-	12	TRBJ2-7
ASSYLANVGNSPLH	TRBV6-5	-	14	TRBJ1-6
ASSRGRGSTDTQY	TRBV11-3	-	13	TRBJ2-3
ASSSLGGTGELF	TRBV5-1	-	12	TRBJ2-2
ASSTTSQTEQY	TRBV9	-	11	TRBJ2-7
ASSLGQGSGYT	TRBV7-9	TRBD1	11	TRBJ1-2
ASSQARQGISTESNTGELF	TRBV4-1	TRBD1	19	TRBJ2-2
ASSPSLLADTQY	TRBV14	-	12	TRBJ2-3
ASSEQGPLNTEAF	TRBV11-1	-	13	TRBJ1-1
ASSEHQGGLQPQH	TRBV6-1	TRBD1	13	TRBJ1-5
ASSVGRRQETQY	TRBV9	-	12	TRBJ2-5
ASSPLGGGDEQF	TRBV14	-	12	TRBJ2-1
ASSFKGGSQETQY	TRBV5-1	-	13	TRBJ2-5
ASSPGMRAGANVLT	TRBV11-1	-	14	TRBJ2-6
AWSLEGLQPQH	TRBV30	-	11	TRBJ1-5
ASSPIPGHSNTEAF	TRBV7-2	-	14	TRBJ1-1
ASSNGGSDYGYT	TRBV5-1	-	12	TRBJ1-2
ASSRSSGEHETQY	TRBV5-4	-	13	TRBJ2-5
AWSMQGNSPLH	TRBV30	-	11	TRBJ1-6
ASSVRQGVYNEQF	TRBV2	TRBD1	13	TRBJ2-1
ASSLAGDQPQH	TRBV7-6	-	11	TRBJ1-5
ASYAGASNQPQH	TRBV19	-	12	TRBJ1-5